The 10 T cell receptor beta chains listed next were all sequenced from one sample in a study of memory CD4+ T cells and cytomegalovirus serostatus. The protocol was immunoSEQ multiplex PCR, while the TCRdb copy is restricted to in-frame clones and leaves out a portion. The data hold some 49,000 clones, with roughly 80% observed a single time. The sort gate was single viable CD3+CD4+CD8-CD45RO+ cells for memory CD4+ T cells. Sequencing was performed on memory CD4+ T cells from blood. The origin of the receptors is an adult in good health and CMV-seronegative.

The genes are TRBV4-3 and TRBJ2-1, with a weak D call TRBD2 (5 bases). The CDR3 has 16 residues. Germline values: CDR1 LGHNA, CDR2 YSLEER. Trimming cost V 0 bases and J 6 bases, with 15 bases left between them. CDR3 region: CASSQDAGMVRNEQFF. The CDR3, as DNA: TGCGCCAGCAGCCAAGATGCCGGGATGGTCCGCAATGAGCAGTTCTTC.

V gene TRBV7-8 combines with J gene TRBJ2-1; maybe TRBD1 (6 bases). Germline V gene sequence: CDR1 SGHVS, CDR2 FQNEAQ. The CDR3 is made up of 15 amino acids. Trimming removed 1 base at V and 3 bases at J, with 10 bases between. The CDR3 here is CASSLGGHRYNEQFF. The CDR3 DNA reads TGTGCCAGCAGCTTAGGGGGGCATCGCTACAATGAGCAGTTCTTC.

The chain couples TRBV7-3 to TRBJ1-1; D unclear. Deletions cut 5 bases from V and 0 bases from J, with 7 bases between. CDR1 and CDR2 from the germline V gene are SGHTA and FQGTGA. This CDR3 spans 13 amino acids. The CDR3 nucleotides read TGTGCCAGCAGCCCCTACCTGAACACTGAAGCTTTCTTT. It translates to CASSPYLNTEAFF.

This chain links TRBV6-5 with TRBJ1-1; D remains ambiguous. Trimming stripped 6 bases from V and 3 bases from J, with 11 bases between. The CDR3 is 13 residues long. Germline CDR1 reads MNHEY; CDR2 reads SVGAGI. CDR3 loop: CASRVGKDTEAFF. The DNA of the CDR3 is TGTGCCAGCAGGGTGGGGAAGGACACTGAAGCTTTCTTT.

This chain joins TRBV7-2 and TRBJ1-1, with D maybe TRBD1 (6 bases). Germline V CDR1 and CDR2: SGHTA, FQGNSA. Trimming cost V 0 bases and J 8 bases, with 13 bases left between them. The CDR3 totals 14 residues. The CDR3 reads CASSLAREQGEAFF. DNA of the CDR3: TGTGCCAGCAGCTTAGCGCGTGAACAGGGAGAAGCTTTCTTT.

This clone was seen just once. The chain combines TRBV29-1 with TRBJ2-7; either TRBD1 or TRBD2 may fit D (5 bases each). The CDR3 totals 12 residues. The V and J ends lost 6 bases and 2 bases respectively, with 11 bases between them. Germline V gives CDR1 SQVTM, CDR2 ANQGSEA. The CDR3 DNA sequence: TGCAGCGTGGGGGACGGAGCCTACGAGCAGTACTTC. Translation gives CSVGDGAYEQYF.

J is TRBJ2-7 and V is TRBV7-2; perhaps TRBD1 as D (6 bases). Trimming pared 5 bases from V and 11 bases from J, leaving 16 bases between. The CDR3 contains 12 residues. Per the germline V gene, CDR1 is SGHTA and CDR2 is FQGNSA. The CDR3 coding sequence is TGTGCCAGCAGCCTTCGAGGGGGTGATAAGTACTTC. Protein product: CASSLRGGDKYF.

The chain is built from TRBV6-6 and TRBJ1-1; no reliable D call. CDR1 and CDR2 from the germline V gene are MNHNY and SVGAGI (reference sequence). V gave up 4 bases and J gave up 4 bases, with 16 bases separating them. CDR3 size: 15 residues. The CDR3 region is CASSWERRGSTEAFF. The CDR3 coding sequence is TGTGCCAGCAGTTGGGAGCGACGGGGATCCACTGAAGCTTTCTTT.

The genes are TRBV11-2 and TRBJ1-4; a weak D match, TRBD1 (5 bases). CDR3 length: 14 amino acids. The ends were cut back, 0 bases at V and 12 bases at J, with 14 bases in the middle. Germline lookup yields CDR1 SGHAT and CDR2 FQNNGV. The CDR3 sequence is CASSLDLGGWELFF. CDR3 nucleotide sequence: TGTGCCAGCAGCTTAGATCTCGGGGGTTGGGAACTGTTTTTT.

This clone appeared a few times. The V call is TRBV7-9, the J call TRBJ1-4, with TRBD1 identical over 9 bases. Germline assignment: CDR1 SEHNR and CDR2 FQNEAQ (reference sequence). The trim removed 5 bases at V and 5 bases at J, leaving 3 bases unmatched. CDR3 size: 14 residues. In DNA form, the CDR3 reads TGTGCCAGCAGCCAGGGACAGGGCAATGAAAAACTGTTTTTT. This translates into CASSQGQGNEKLFF.